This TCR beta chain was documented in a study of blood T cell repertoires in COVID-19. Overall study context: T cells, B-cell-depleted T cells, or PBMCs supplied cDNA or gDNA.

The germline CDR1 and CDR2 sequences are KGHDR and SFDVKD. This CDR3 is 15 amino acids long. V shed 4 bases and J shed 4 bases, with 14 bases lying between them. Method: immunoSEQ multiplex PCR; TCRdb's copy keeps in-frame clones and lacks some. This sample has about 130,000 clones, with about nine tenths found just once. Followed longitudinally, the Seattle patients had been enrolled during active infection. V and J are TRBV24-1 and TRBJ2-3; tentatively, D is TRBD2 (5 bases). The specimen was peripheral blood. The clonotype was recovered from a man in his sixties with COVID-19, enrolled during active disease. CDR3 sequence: CATSETGIRADTQYF. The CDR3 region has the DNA TGTGCCACCAGTGAAACCGGGATTAGGGCAGATACGCAGTATTTT.